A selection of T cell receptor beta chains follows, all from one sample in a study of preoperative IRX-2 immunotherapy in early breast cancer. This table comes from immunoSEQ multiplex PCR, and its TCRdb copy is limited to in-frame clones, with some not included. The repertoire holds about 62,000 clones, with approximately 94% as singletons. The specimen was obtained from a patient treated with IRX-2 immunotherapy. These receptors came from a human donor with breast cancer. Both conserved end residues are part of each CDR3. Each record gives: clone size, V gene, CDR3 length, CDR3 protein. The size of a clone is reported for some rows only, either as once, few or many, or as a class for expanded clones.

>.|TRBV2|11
CASRDRDEQYF
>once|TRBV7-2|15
CASSARTGGLDEQYF
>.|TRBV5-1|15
CASSSGLDRNTEAFF
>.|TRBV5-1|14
CASRTGLPNTEAFF
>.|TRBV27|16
CASSLGAEGGENEQFF
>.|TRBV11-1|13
CASSLPGVNEQFF
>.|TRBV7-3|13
CASSATGHGELFF
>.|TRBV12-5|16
CASGLASLGSTDTQYF
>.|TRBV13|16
CASSLGSLGISYEQYF
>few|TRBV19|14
CASSLRGSNQPQHF
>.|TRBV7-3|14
CASSRRGKDETQYF